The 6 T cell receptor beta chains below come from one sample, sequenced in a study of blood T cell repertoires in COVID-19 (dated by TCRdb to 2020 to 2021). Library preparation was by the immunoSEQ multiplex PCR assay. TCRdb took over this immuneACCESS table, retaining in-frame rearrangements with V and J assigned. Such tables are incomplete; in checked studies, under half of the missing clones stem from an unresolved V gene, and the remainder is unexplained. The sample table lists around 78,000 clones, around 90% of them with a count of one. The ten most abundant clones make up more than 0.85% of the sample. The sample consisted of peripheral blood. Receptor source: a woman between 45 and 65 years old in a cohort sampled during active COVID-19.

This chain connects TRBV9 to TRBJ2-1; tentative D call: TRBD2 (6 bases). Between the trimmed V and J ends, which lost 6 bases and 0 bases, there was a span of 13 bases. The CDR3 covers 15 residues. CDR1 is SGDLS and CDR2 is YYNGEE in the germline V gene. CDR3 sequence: CASTASVSSYNEQFF. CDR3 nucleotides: TGTGCCAGCACCGCTAGCGTTAGCTCCTACAATGAGCAGTTCTTC. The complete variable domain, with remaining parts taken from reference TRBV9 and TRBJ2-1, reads DSGVTQTPKHLITATGQRVTLRCSPRSGDLSVYWYQQSLDQGLQFLIQYYNGEERAKGNILERFSAQQFPDLHSELNLSSLELGDSALYFCASTASVSSYNEQFFGPGTRLTVL.

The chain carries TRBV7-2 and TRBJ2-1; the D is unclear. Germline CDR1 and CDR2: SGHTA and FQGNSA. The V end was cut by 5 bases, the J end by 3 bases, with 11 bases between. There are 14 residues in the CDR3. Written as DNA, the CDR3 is TGTGCCAGCAGCCCCGGCGGCGACTACAATGAGCAGTTCTTC. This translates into CASSPGGDYNEQFF.

CDR3 in amino acids: CASSPSTGGSAGELFF. The CDR3 nucleotides are TGTGCCAGCAGCCCCTCCACAGGGGGCTCTGCCGGGGAGCTGTTTTTT. This sequence joins TRBV7-3 and TRBJ2-2, with 9 bases fitting TRBD1. There are 16 residues in the CDR3. Per germline, CDR1 SGHTA and CDR2 FQGTGA. V lost 5 bases, J lost 6 bases, and 10 bases stayed unmatched. Using reference TRBV7-3 and TRBJ2-2 for the parts outside the CDR3, the full variable domain is GAGVSQTPSNKVTEKGKYVELRCDPISGHTALYWYRQSLGQGPEFLIYFQGTGAADDSGLPNDRFFAVRPEGSVSTLKIQRTERGDSAVYLCASSPSTGGSAGELFFGEGSRLTVL.

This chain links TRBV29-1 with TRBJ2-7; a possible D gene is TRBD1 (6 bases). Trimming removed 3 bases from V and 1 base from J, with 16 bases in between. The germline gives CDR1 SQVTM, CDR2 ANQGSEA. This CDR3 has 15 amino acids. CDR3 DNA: TGCAGCGTTGAGACAGGAAAATCTTTTTCCTACGAGCAGTACTTC. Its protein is CSVETGKSFSYEQYF.

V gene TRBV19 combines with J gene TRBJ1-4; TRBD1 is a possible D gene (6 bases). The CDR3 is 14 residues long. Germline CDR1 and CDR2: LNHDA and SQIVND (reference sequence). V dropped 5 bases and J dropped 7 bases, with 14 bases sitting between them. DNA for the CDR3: TGTGCCAGTAGTTCAGGGGAGTTTGGTGAAAAACTGTTTTTT. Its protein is CASSSGEFGEKLFF.

The CDR3 sequence is CATSRESREAYNEQFF. Written as DNA, the CDR3 is TGTGCCACCAGCAGAGAGTCACGGGAGGCCTACAATGAGCAGTTCTTC. The chain uses TRBV15 and TRBJ2-1, with TRBD2 matching over 7 bases. The CDR3 sequence is 16 residues long. Germline V gene lookup returns CDR1 LNHNV and CDR2 YYDKDF (reference sequence). J was trimmed by 2 bases and V by 0 bases; bases with no gene match: 4.